Sequencing of this T cell receptor beta chain was carried out in a study of blood T cell repertoires in COVID-19. Participants came from some 23 US areas, aged about 18 to 95 years. Cohorts were based on clinical histories the participants reported. Germline V gene data show CDR1 as SGHNT and CDR2 as YYREEE (reference sequence). The V and J ends lost 4 bases and 4 bases, in that order; junction bases with no gene match: 10. The CDR3 is 15 amino acids. Authors' analysis steps: Nucleated cell number was recorded as an estimate derived from reference gene primer amplification. Profiled with immunoSEQ multiplex PCR; TCRdb holds only in-frame clones, not every one. The V and J calls and clone size come from that table; D and trimming were worked out from the DNA. Found here are some 210,000 clones, 81% of them singletons; the top ten hold approximately 9%.

J is TRBJ1-2 and V is TRBV5-4; 7 bases map to TRBD1. The sequenced sample consisted of PBMCs or T cells enriched from blood (not recorded which). The sequence was obtained from a woman aged 50 to 60 with acute COVID-19. The CDR3 protein is CASSESLGGGYGYTF. CDR3 bases: TGTGCCAGCAGCGAAAGCCTAGGGGGCGGCTATGGCTACACCTTC.